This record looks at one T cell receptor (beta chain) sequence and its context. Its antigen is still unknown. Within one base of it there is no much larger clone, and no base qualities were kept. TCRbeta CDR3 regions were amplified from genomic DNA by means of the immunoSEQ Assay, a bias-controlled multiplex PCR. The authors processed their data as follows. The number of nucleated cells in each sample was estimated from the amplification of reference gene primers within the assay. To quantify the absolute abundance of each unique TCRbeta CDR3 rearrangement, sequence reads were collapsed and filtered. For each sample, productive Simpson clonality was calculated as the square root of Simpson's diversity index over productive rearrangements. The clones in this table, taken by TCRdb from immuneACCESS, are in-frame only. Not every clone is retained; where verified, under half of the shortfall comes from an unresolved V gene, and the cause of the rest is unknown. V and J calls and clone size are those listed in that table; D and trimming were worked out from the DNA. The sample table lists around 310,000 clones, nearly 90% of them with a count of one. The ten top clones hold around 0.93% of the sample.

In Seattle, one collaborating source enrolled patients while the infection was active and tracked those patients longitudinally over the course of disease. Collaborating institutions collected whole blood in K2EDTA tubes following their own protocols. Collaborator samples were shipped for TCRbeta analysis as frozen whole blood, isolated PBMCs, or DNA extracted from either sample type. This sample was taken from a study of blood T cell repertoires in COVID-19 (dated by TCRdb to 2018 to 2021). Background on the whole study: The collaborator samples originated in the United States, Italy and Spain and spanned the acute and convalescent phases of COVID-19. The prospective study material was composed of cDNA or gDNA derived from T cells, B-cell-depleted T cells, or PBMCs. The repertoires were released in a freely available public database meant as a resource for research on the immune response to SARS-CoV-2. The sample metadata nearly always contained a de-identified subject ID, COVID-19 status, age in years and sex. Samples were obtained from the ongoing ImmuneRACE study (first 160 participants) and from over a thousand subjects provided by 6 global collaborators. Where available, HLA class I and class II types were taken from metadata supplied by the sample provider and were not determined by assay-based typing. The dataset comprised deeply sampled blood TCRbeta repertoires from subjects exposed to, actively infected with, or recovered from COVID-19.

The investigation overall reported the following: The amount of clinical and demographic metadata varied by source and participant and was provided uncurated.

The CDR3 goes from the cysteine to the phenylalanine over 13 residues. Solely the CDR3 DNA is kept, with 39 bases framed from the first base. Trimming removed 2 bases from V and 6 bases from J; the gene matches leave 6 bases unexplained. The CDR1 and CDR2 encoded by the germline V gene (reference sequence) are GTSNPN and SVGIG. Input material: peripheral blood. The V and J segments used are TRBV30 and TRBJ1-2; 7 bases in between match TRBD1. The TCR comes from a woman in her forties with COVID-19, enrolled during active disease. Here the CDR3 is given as CAWSQGVLDGYTF. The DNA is TGTGCCTGGAGTCAGGGGGTTTTGGATGGCTACACCTTC.